These 4 T cell receptor beta chains were all obtained from the same sample, sequenced in a study of T-cell reconstitution after alpha-beta-depleted transplantation in children. Preparation of the TCRbeta library used unique molecular identifiers. TCRdb used MiXCR to reprocess the PCR reads, holding one entry per CDR3 protein. The sample records approximately 110,000 distinct CDR3 sequences, 20% to 25% being singletons. This specimen was PBMCs, mostly from graft donor cells, taken 180 days after TCRalphabeta/CD19-depleted stem cell transplant. These receptors were taken from a male patient between 2 and 10 years old who had a stem cell transplant for chronic granulomatous disease, so the T cells may come from the graft donor.

In its sample, this clonotype was seen a few times. The chain uses TRBV20-1 and TRBJ1-3; D remains unclear. Germline CDR1 DFQATT, CDR2 SNEGSKA (reference sequence). V gave up 0 bases and J gave up 0 bases, with 6 bases separating them. This CDR3 has 14 residues. The CDR3 DNA reads TGCAGTGCTAGAGATCTCGGCTCTGGAAACACCATATATTTT. It translates to CSARDLGSGNTIYF.

This clonotype has ten or more counts. This chain joins TRBV12-3 or TRBV12-4 and TRBJ2-7, with 9 nucleotides matching TRBD1. Unmatched junction bases numbered 8, after V lost 5 bases and J lost 6 bases. The CDR3 consists of 14 residues. The CDR3, as DNA: TGTGCCAGCAGTCCCGGACAGGGGATCGGCGAGCAGTACTTC. Its translation is CASSPGQGIGEQYF.

This clonotype was detected many times. V gene TRBV5-5 combines with J gene TRBJ1-4, with a weak D call TRBD1 (5 bases). The CDR3 runs to 15 residues. The ends were cut back, 3 bases at V and 0 bases at J, with 9 bases in the middle. Germline-derived CDR1 and CDR2 are SGHKS and YYEKEE (reference sequence). The CDR3 protein is CASSSGAATNEKLFF. CDR3 DNA: TGTGCCAGCAGCTCTGGGGCGGCAACTAATGAAAAACTGTTTTTT.

Turning to this clonotype: A read error may explain this, as a much larger clone is one base away. This chain uses TRBV20-1 with TRBJ2-4; the D gene is possibly TRBD2 (5 bases). The length of the CDR3 is 14 residues. Germline loops: CDR1 DFQATT, CDR2 SNEGSKA (reference sequence). CDR3: CSANLGLAENIQYF. CDR3 sequence (DNA): TGCAGTGCTAATCTAGGCCTAGCCGAAAACATTCAGTACTTC.